This TCR beta chain was identified in a study of shared clonotypes between healthy human individuals. Notes on the study in general: All-four-donor shared clonotypes had higher generation probabilities than non-shared clonotypes did. Despite large depth, rarefaction showed incomplete sorted-subset sequencing.

Naive CD8 cells lacked CD45RO and underwent positive selection for CCR7, leaving out terminally differentiated effector memory CD45RA+ cells. The protocol was immunoSEQ multiplex PCR, while the TCRdb copy is restricted to in-frame clones and leaves out a portion. This table has millions of clones, approximately 94% appearing once. As to this clone: The antigen is undetermined. The same CDR3 is also encoded by other DNA sequences in this sample.

The germline V gene encodes CDR1 SGHRS and CDR2 YFSETQ. This CDR3 region has 15 residues. J gave up 2 bases and V 4 bases, and 5 bases lay outside the gene matches. The rearrangement uses TRBV5-1 and TRBJ2-3, with 9 bases aligning to TRBD2. Sequencing was performed on naive CD8+ T cells sorted from blood. The TCR originated in a man between 18 and 35 years old in good health. CDR3 nucleotides: TGCGCCAGCAGCCGGGGGACTAGCTCCACAGATACGCAGTATTTT. It specifies CASSRGTSSTDTQYF.